This T cell receptor beta chain was sequenced for a study of OX40 agonist ivuxolimab in advanced cancers. Study-level information: In this trial design, patients received ivuxolimab intravenously at 0.01 to 10 mg/kg every 2 weeks. Broader study findings: The authors also found low normalized T-cell clonal expansion in some nonresponders. There was clonal expansion of CD4+ and CD8+ blood T cells by week 6 at 0.1 to 3.0 mg/kg.

CDR1 SGHTA and CDR2 FQGNSA come from the germline V gene. V was clipped by 4 bases and J by 5 bases, with 14 bases between them. This CDR3 is built from 14 residues. Using immunoSEQ multiplex PCR, the repertoire was profiled, and TCRdb retains in-frame clones only, with some absent. The profile shows over 150,000 clones, roughly 94% of them singletons. Comment on this clone: Its matching antigen is unknown.

This rearrangement joins TRBV7-2 to TRBJ1-2, with D unclear. This receptor was taken from an adult with an advanced solid tumor such as melanoma, head and neck, liver or kidney cancer. The material sequenced was CD4+ or CD8+ T cells sorted from blood, taken in a trial of the OX40 agonist ivuxolimab. CDR3 nucleotide sequence: TGTGCCAGCAGCTCAAACGTAGGGCCTTATGGCTACACCTTC. This gives the protein CASSSNVGPYGYTF.